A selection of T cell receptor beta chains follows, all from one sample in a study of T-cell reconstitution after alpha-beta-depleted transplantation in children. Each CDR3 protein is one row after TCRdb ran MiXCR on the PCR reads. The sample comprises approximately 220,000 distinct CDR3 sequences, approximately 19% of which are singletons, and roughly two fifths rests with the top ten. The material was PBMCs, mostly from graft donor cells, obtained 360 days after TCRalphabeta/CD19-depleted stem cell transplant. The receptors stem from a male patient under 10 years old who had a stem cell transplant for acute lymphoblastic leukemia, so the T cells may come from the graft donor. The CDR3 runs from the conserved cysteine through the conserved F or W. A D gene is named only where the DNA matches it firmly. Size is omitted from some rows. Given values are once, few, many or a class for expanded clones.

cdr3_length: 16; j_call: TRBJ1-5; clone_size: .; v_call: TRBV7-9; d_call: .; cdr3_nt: TGTGCCAGCAGCTTAGCAGACCAGGGGTCCAATCAGCCCCAGCATTTT; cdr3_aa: CASSLADQGSNQPQHF
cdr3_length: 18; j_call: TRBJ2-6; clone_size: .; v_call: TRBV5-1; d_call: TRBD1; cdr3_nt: TGCGCCAGCAGCTGGAGCCCACAGGGGCGCTCTGGGGCCAACGTCCTGACTTTC; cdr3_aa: CASSWSPQGRSGANVLTF
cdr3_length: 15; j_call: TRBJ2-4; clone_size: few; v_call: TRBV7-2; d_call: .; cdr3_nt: TGTGCCAGCAGCCCCTCCTTCGGAGCCAAAAACATTCAGTACTTC; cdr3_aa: CASSPSFGAKNIQYF
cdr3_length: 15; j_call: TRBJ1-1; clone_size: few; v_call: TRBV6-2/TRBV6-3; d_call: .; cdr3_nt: TGTGCCAGCAGTACCCCTCAGGGCATGAACACTGAAGCTTTCTTT; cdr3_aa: CASSTPQGMNTEAFF
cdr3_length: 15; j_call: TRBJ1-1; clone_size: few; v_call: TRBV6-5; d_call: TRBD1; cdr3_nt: TGTGCCAGCAGTTACCAGGGGGGGGCTTCCACTGAAGCTTTCTTT; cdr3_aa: CASSYQGGASTEAFF
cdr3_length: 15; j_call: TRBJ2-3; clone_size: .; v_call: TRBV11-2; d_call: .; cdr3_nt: TGTGCCAGCAGCTCCATACGAGGGGACATTTATACGCAGTATTTT; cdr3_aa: CASSSIRGDIYTQYF
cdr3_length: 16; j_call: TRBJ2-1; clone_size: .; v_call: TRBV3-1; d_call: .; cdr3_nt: TGTGCCAGCAGCCAAGATGGGTTTAGTTCCTACAATGAGCAGTTCTTC; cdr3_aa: CASSQDGFSSYNEQFF
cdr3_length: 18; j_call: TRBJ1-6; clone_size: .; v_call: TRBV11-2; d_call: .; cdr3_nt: TGTGCCAGCAGCCGGGGGGGAGAGTTGATATGGGGGAATTCACCCCTCCACTTT; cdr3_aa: CASSRGGELIWGNSPLHF
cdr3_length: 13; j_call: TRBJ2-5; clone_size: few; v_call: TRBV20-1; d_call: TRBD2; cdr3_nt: TGCAGTGAGACTAGCGGGACGGGAGAGACCCAGTACTTC; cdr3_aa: CSETSGTGETQYF
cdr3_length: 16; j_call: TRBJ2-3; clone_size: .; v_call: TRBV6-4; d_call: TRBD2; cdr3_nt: TGTGCCAGCAGTGATCAGCCTAGCGGCAACACAGATACGCAGTATTTT; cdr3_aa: CASSDQPSGNTDTQYF